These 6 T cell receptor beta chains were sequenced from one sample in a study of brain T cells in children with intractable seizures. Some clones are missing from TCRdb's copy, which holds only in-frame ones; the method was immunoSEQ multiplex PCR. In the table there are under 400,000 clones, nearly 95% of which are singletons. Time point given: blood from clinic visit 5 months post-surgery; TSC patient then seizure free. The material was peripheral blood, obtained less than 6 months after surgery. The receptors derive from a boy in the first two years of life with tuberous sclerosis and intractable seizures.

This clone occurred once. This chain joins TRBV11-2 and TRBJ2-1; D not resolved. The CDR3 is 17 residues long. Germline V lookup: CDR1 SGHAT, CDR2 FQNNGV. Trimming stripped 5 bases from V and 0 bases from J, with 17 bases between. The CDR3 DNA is TGTGCCAGCAGCACGGACCTCTCGACGCCCTCCTACAATGAGCAGTTCTTC. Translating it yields CASSTDLSTPSYNEQFF. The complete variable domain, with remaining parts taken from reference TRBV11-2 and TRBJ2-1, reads EAGVAQSPRYKIIEKRQSVAFWCNPISGHATLYWYQQILGQGPKLLIQFQNNGVVDDSQLPKDRFSAERLKGVDSTLKIQPAKLEDSAVYLCASSTDLSTPSYNEQFFGPGTRLTVL.

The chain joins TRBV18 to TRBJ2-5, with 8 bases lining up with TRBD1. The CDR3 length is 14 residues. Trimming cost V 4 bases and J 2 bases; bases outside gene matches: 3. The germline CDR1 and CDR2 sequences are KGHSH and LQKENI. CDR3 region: CASSRNRGQETQYF. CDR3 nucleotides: TGTGCCAGCTCACGAAACAGGGGGCAAGAGACCCAGTACTTC.

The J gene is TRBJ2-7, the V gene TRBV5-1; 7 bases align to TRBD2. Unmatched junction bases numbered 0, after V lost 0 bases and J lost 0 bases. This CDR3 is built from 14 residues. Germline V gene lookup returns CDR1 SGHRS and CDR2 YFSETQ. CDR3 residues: CASSLGEGSYEQYF. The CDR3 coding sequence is TGCGCCAGCAGCTTGGGGGAGGGCTCCTACGAGCAGTACTTC.

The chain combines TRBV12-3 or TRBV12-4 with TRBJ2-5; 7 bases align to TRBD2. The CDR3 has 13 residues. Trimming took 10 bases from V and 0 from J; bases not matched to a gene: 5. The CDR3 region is CAIASGHQETQYF. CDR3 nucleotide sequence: TGTGCCATCGCTAGCGGCCACCAAGAGACCCAGTACTTC.

The CDR3 nucleotides read TGTGCCAGCAGCTTACTCACAGGAGGAGGTGGCTACACCTTC. It yields the protein CASSLLTGGGGYTF. This chain joins TRBV7-6 and TRBJ1-2; D might be TRBD1 (5 bases). CDR3 length: 14 residues. Germline CDR1 reads SGHVS; CDR2 reads FNYEAQ. The V gene lost 2 bases and the J gene lost 7 bases, with 14 bases spanning the gap.

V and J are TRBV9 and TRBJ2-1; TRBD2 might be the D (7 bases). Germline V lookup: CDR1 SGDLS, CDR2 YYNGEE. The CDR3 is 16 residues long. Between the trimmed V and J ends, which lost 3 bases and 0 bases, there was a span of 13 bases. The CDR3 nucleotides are TGTGCCAGCAGCGGAGGGGGGGACAACTCCTACAATGAGCAGTTCTTC. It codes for CASSGGGDNSYNEQFF.